These 26 T cell receptor beta chains came from one sample sequenced in a study of PD-L1 blockade in urothelial cancer. Time point in this sample: pretreatment peripheral blood. The assay was immunoSEQ multiplex PCR, and TCRdb's table has in-frame clones only and misses some. The table shows around 86,000 clones, with 85% occurring only once. The starting material was PBMCs, obtained around atezolizumab (anti-PD-L1) treatment. Receptors originate from a man aged 35 to 55 with urothelial cancer.

The chain joins TRBV29-1 to TRBJ2-7; TRBD1 matches at 8 bases. With V trimmed by 8 bases and J by 5 bases, 5 bases remained unmatched. This CDR3 comprises 11 residues. Germline CDR1 is SQVTM and CDR2 is ANQGSEA. This CDR3 reads CSLRTGNEQYF. DNA for the CDR3: TGCAGCCTCCGGACAGGGAACGAGCAGTACTTC.

J is TRBJ2-2 and V is TRBV7-3; D is possibly TRBD2 (7 bases). CDR1 is SGHTA and CDR2 is FQGTGA in the germline V gene. The CDR3 spans 21 residues. The V and J ends lost 0 bases and 3 bases respectively, with 26 bases between them. DNA of the CDR3: TGTGCCAGCAGCTTAACGAGCGCCATGACCAGGGGACGGGAGGACACCGGGGAGCTGTTTTTT. It codes for CASSLTSAMTRGREDTGELFF.

This sequence joins TRBV6-5 and TRBJ1-1; possibly TRBD1 for D (5 bases). The CDR3 has 15 amino acids. Between the trimmed V and J ends, which lost 0 bases and 1 base, there was a span of 9 bases. Germline V lookup: CDR1 MNHEY, CDR2 SVGAGI. The DNA of the CDR3 is TGTGCCAGCAGTTACTCCCCCAGGGCGAACACTGAAGCTTTCTTT. This sequence encodes CASSYSPRANTEAFF.

CDR3 amino acids: CASSLVAGVSEQYF. CDR3 in DNA: TGTGCCAGCAGCTTAGTAGCGGGAGTAAGCGAGCAGTACTTC. This sequence joins TRBV7-2 and TRBJ2-7; 9 positions match TRBD2. Looked up from germline, CDR1 is SGHTA and CDR2 is FQGNSA. This CDR3 is 14 amino acids long. Trimming removed 1 base from V and 6 bases from J; junction bases left unmatched: 4.

The CDR3 region is CASSLVWLNTEAFF. CDR3 nucleotide sequence: TGTGCCAGCAGCTTAGTATGGCTGAACACTGAAGCTTTCTTT. The chain has TRBV7-2 and TRBJ1-1; no definite D call. Per the germline V gene, CDR1 is SGHTA and CDR2 is FQGNSA. The ends were cut back, 1 base at V and 0 bases at J, with 6 bases in the middle. This CDR3 has 14 residues.

V and J are TRBV5-4 and TRBJ1-2; the D gene is possibly TRBD1 (6 bases). V dropped 4 bases and J dropped 1 base, with 23 bases sitting between them. CDR1 and CDR2 (germline): SGHNT, YYREEE (reference sequence). The CDR3 loop spans 18 amino acids. The CDR3 spells CASSQRTGQGWGNYGYTF. As DNA, the CDR3 is TGTGCCAGCAGCCAACGGACGGGACAAGGCTGGGGTAACTATGGCTACACCTTC. Full variable domain (missing parts from reference TRBV5-4 and TRBJ1-2): ETGVTQSPTHLIKTRGQQVTLRCSSQSGHNTVSWYQQALGQGPQFIFQYYREEENGRGNFPPRFSGLQFPNYSSELNVNALELDDSALYLCASSQRTGQGWGNYGYTFGSGTRLTVV.

V and J are TRBV6-5 and TRBJ2-5, with D unclear. CDR1 is MNHEY, CDR2 SVGAGI, per germline. The CDR3 contains 13 residues. V lost 0 bases and J lost 5, with 7 bases in between. CDR3 residues: CASSYSWRETQYF. The CDR3 DNA follows: TGTGCCAGCAGTTACTCGTGGCGGGAGACCCAGTACTTC.

This rearrangement joins TRBV9 to TRBJ2-7, with D possibly TRBD1 on 6 matching bases. The CDR3 length is 14 residues. V was trimmed by 3 bases and J by 5 bases, leaving 15 bases between them. The germline V gene has CDR1 SGDLS and CDR2 YYNGEE. The CDR3 spells CASSGANRDHEQYF. DNA of the CDR3: TGTGCCAGCAGCGGCGCGAACAGGGACCACGAGCAGTACTTC.

The rearrangement links TRBV19 to TRBJ1-3; TRBD1 matches 8 bases. There are 17 residues in the CDR3. Looked up from germline, CDR1 is LNHDA and CDR2 is SQIVND (reference sequence). The V gene end was trimmed by 6 bases and the J gene end by 9 bases; junction bases not matched to a gene: 19. CDR3: CASSLSNPGRGLITIYF. The CDR3 nucleotides are TGTGCCAGTAGCCTCTCTAACCCTGGCAGGGGGCTGATCACCATATATTTT.

The chain has TRBV9 and TRBJ1-2; 7 bases line up with TRBD1. This CDR3 contains 13 residues. Trimming took 2 bases from V and 4 from J; bases not matched to a gene: 2. Germline V CDR1 and CDR2: SGDLS, YYNGEE. CDR3 DNA sequence: TGTGCCAGCAGCGTGGGACAGCTCTATGGCTACACCTTC. The encoded protein is CASSVGQLYGYTF.

This rearrangement joins TRBV30 to TRBJ2-1; D might be TRBD2 (5 bases). The CDR3 extends over 16 amino acids. The ends were cut back, 2 bases at V and 7 bases at J, with 21 bases in the middle. Germline V gives CDR1 GTSNPN, CDR2 SVGIG (reference sequence). Here the CDR3 DNA reads TGTGCCTGGAGTCCGCCCCGGACCCAACGGAGGAATGAGCAGTTCTTC. Its protein product is CAWSPPRTQRRNEQFF.

The chain uses TRBV9 and TRBJ2-1, with TRBD2 identical over 9 bases. CDR3 length: 16 amino acids. With V trimmed by 3 bases and J by 5 bases, 9 bases remained unmatched. Germline lookup yields CDR1 SGDLS and CDR2 YYNGEE. CDR3 coding DNA: TGTGCCAGCAGCGCCGCCGGGGGGACTAGCAACAATGAGCAGTTCTTC. As protein: CASSAAGGTSNNEQFF. Supplemented by reference TRBV9 and TRBJ2-1, the full variable domain reads DSGVTQTPKHLITATGQRVTLRCSPRSGDLSVYWYQQSLDQGLQFLIQYYNGEERAKGNILERFSAQQFPDLHSELNLSSLELGDSALYFCASSAAGGTSNNEQFFGPGTRLTVL.

This chain links TRBV25-1 with TRBJ1-3, with D unclear. Germline V gives CDR1 MGHDK, CDR2 SYGVNS. CDR3 length: 15 residues. V gave up 3 bases and J gave up 0 bases, with 9 bases separating them. CDR3 in amino acids: CASSESGSSGNTIYF. In DNA form, the CDR3 reads TGTGCCAGCAGTGAGTCCGGTAGCTCTGGAAACACCATATATTTT. Drawing the rest from reference TRBV25-1 and TRBJ1-3, the complete variable domain is EADIYQTPRYLVIGTGKKITLECSQTMGHDKMYWYQQDPGMELHLIHYSYGVNSTEKGDLSSESTVSRIRTEHFPLTLESARPSHTSQYLCASSESGSSGNTIYFGEGSWLTVV.

V usage is TRBV19 and J usage is TRBJ1-5, with D maybe TRBD1 (5 bases). The germline gives CDR1 LNHDA, CDR2 SQIVND (reference sequence). The V end was cut by 8 bases, the J end by 2 bases, with 16 bases between. The CDR3 has 15 residues. The CDR3 DNA sequence: TGTGCCAGTTCCCCAAGGGGCAGGGGCAATCAGCCCCAGCATTTT. This codes for CASSPRGRGNQPQHF.

This chain's CDR3 is CAAPNPLSRGGNTEAFF. DNA for the CDR3: TGTGCCGCACCCAATCCTCTTTCCCGGGGAGGGAACACTGAAGCTTTCTTT. V and J are TRBV2 and TRBJ1-1; D is unresolved. V shed 11 bases and J shed 1 base, with 26 bases lying between them. The CDR3 runs to 17 residues. CDR1 is SNHLY, CDR2 FYNNEI, per germline.

The chain has TRBV7-9 and TRBJ2-7; 8 nucleotides line up with TRBD1. Germline V CDR1 and CDR2: SEHNR, FQNEAQ (reference sequence). V lost 5 bases, J lost 6 bases, and 6 bases stayed unmatched. This CDR3 has 13 amino acids. The CDR3 DNA reads TGTGCCAGCAGCCCCACGACAGGGGCCGAGCAGTACTTC. Encoded protein: CASSPTTGAEQYF.

This clone was observed many times. The chain recombines TRBV2 with TRBJ2-7; possibly TRBD2 for D (6 bases). CDR1 SNHLY and CDR2 FYNNEI come from the germline V gene. V was trimmed by 6 bases and J by 3 bases, leaving 15 bases between them. The CDR3 loop spans 14 amino acids. In nucleotides, the CDR3 is TGTGCCAGCAGCCGGCTAGCGACGAACTACGAGCAGTACTTC. Residues: CASSRLATNYEQYF.

This CDR3 reads CASSLRGAGGPGGQFF. The CDR3 coding sequence is TGTGCCAGCAGTTTGAGGGGTGCGGGAGGGCCCGGGGGGCAGTTCTTC. The chain employs TRBV28 and TRBJ2-1, with TRBD2 identical over 9 bases. CDR1 and CDR2 (germline): MDHEN, SYDVKM. The CDR3 runs 16 residues. V was clipped by 3 bases and J by 12 bases; unmatched bases: 15.

A note on this clone: A junction boundary mismatches the germline segment, possibly from a read error. The V and J genes are TRBV5-1 and TRBJ2-5, with TRBD1 matching over 7 bases. CDR3 length: 15 residues. Per germline, CDR1 SGHRS and CDR2 YFSETQ. CDR3 protein: CASSKRLRQGTGANF. The CDR3 DNA is TGCGCCAGCAGCAAACGACTACGACAGGGCACCGGGGCCAACTTC.

This rearrangement joins TRBV2 to TRBJ2-1, with no clear D. There are 14 residues in the CDR3. CDR1 is SNHLY, CDR2 FYNNEI, per germline. Deletions cut 8 bases from V and 5 bases from J, with 16 bases between. The CDR3 is CASARRGVNNEQFF. CDR3 sequence (DNA): TGTGCCAGCGCTCGGCGCGGCGTAAACAATGAGCAGTTCTTC.

In this sample, this clone turned up a few times. V and J are TRBV28 and TRBJ1-5; D gene uncertain. This CDR3 comprises 13 residues. The germline V and J ends were trimmed by 5 bases and 6 bases, with 11 bases remaining between them. CDR1 MDHEN and CDR2 SYDVKM come from the germline V gene. CDR3 sequence: CASSDGVVQPQHF. The CDR3 nucleotides are TGTGCCAGCAGTGACGGGGTGGTTCAGCCCCAGCATTTT.

The rearrangement joins TRBV7-2 to TRBJ1-4, with 7 bases fitting TRBD1. The CDR3 is 14 residues long. V trimming: 5 bases; J trimming: 7 bases; junction bases outside the gene matches: 7. CDR1 SGHTA and CDR2 FQGNSA come from the germline V gene. The CDR3 protein is CASSRQGVGEKLFF. The CDR3, as DNA: TGTGCCAGCAGCAGACAGGGTGTCGGTGAAAAACTGTTTTTT.

The J gene is TRBJ1-1, the V gene TRBV19, with unresolved D. Germline values: CDR1 LNHDA, CDR2 SQIVND (reference sequence). CDR3 length: 15 residues. V shed 6 bases and J shed 5 bases, with 19 bases lying between them. CDR3 coding DNA: TGTGCCAGTAGCGTCGCGCTCTCCTTCCGGACTGAAGCTTTCTTT. It is translated as CASSVALSFRTEAFF. The whole variable domain, remainder taken from reference TRBV19 and TRBJ1-1, is DGGITQSPKYLFRKEGQNVTLSCEQNLNHDAMYWYRQDPGQGLRLIYYSQIVNDFQKGDIAEGYSVSREKKESFPLTVTSAQKNPTAFYLCASSVALSFRTEAFFGQGTRLTVV.

J is TRBJ1-5 and V is TRBV5-6; perhaps TRBD1 as D (5 bases). There are 12 residues in the CDR3. Per the germline V gene, CDR1 is SGHDT and CDR2 is YYEEEE. Deletions cut 5 bases from V and 6 bases from J, with 9 bases between. CDR3 bases: TGTGCCAGCAGTGTAGGGGCTCAGCCCCAGCATTTT. This encodes CASSVGAQPQHF.

The V gene is TRBV9, the J gene TRBJ2-7; D is unresolved. The CDR3 loop spans 13 amino acids. Trimming removed 0 bases at V and 2 bases at J, with 6 bases between. Per germline, CDR1 SGDLS and CDR2 YYNGEE. CDR3: CASSVGYTYEQYF. In nucleotides, the CDR3 is TGTGCCAGCAGCGTAGGATACACCTACGAGCAGTACTTC.

Here the CDR3 DNA reads TGCGCCAGCAGCTCAATCTCTGGAAACACCATATATTTT. Amino acid sequence: CASSSISGNTIYF. The rearrangement links TRBV5-1 to TRBJ1-3, with no clear D. The CDR3 has 13 residues. CDR1 and CDR2 (germline): SGHRS, YFSETQ. Trimming removed 3 bases from V and 0 bases from J, with 4 bases in between.